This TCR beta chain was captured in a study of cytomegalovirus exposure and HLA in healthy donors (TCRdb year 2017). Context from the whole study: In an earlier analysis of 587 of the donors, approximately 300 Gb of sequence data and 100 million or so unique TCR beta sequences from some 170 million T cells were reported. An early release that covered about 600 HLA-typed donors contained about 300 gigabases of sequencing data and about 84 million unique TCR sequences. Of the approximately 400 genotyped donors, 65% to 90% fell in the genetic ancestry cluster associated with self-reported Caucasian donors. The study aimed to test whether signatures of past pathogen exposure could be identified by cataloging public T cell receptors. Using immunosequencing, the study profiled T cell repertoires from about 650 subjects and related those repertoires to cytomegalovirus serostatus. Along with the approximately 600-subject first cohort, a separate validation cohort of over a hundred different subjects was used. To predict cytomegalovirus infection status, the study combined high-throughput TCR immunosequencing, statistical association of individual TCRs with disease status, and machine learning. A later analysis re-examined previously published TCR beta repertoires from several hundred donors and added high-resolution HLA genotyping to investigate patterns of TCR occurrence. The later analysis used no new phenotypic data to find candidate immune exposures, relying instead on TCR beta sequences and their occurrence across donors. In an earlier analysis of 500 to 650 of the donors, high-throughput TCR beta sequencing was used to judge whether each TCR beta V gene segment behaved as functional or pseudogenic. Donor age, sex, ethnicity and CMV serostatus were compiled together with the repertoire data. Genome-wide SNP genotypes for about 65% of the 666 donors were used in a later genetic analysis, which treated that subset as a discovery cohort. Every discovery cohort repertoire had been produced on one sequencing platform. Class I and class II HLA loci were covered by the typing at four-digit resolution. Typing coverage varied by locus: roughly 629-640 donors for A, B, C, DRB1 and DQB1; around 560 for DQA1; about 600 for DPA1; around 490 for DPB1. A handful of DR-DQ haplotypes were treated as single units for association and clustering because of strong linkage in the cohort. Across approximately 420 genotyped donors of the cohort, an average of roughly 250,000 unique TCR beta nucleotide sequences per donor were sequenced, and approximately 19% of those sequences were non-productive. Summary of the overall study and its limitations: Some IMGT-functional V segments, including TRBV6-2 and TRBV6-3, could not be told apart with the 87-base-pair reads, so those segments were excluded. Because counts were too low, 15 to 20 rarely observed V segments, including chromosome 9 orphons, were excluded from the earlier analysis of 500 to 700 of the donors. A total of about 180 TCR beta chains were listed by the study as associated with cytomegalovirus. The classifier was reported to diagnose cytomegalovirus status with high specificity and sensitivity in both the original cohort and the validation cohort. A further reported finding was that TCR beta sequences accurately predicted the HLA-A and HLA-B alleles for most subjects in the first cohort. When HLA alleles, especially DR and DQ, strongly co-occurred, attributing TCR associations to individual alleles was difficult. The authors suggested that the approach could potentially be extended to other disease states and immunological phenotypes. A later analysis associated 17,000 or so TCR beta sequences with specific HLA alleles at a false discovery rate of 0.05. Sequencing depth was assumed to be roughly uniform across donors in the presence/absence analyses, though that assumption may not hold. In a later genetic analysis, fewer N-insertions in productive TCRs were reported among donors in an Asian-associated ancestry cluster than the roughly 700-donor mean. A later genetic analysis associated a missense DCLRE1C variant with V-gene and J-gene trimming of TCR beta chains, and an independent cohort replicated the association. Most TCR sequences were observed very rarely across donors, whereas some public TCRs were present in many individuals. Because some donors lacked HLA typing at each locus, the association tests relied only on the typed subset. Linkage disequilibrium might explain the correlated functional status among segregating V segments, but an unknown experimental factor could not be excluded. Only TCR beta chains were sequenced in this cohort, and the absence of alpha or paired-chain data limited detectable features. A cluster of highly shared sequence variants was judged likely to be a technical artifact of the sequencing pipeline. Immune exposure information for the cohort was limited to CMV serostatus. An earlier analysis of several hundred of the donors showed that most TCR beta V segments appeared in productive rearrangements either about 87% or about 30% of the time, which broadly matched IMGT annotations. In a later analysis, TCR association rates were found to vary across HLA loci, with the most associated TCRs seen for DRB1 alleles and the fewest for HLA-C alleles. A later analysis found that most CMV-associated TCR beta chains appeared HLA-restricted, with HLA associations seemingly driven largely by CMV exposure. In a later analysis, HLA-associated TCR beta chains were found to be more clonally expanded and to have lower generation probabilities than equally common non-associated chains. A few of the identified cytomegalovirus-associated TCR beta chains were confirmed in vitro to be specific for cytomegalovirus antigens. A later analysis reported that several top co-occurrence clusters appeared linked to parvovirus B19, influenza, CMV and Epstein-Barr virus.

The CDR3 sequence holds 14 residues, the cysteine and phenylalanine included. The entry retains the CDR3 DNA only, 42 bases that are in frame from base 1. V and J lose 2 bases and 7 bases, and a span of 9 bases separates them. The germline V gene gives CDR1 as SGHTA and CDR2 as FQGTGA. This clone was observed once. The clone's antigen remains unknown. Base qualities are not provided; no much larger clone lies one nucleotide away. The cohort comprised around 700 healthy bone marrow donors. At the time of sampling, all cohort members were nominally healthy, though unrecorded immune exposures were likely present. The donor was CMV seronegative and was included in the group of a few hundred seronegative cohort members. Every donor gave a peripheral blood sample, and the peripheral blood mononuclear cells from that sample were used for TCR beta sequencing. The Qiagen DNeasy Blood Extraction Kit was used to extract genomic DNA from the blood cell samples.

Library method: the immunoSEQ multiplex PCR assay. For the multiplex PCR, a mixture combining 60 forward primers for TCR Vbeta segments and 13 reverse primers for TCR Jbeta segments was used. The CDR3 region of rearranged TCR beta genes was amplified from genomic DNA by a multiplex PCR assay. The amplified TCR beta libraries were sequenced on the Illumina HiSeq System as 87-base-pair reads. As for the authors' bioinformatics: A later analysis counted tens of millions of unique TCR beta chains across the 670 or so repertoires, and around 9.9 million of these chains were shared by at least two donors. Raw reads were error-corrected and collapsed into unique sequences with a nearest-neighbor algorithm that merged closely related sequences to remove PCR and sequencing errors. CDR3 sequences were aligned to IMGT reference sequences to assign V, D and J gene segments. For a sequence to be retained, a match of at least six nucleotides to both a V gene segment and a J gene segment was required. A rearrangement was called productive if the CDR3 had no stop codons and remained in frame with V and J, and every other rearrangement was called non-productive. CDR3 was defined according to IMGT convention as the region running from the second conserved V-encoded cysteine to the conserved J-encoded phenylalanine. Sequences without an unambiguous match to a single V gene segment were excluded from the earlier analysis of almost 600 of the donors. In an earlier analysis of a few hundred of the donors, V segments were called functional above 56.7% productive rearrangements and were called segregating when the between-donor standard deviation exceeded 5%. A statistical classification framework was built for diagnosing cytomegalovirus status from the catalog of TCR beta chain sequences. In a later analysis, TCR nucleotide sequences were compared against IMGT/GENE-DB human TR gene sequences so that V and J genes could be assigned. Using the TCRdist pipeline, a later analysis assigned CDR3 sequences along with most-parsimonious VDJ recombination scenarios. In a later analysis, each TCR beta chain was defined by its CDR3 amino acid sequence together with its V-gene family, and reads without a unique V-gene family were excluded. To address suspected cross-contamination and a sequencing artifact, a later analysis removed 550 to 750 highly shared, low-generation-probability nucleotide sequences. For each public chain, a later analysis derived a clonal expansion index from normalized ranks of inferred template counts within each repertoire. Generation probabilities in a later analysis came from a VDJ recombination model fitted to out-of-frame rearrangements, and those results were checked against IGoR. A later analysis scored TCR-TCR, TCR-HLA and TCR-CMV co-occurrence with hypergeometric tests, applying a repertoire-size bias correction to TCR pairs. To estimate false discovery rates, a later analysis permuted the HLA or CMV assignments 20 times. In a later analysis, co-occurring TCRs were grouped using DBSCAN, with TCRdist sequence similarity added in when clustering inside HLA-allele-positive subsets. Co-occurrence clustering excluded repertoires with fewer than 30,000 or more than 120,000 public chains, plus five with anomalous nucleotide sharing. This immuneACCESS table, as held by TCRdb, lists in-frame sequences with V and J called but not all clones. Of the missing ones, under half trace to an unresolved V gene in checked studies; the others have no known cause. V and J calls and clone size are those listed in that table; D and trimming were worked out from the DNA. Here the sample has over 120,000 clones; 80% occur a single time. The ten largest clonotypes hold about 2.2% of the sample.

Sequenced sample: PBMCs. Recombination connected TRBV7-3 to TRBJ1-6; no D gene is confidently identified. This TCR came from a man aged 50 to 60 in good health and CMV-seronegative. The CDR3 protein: CASSLFSANSPLHF. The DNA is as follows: TGTGCCAGCAGCTTATTCAGTGCCAATTCACCCCTCCACTTT.